These 14 T cell receptor beta chains came from one sample sequenced in a study of cytomegalovirus exposure and HLA in healthy donors. PCR used 60 Vbeta primers and 13 Jbeta primers. Only in-frame clones appear in the TCRdb table, and some are missing; sequencing was by immunoSEQ multiplex PCR. The data hold about 160,000 clones, with approximately 78% observed a single time. The sample consisted of PBMCs. The receptors come from a male donor in good health and CMV-seronegative.

The rearrangement joins TRBV19 to TRBJ1-3, with 8 bases that match TRBD1. V dropped 5 bases and J dropped 1; count of bases not matched to a gene: 10. In germline, CDR1 is LNHDA, CDR2 SQIVND (reference sequence). The CDR3 runs to 17 residues. The CDR3 is CASSSRTGWTSGNTIYF. In DNA form, the CDR3 reads TGTGCCAGTAGTTCCCGGACAGGGTGGACGTCTGGAAACACCATATATTTT. Together with reference TRBV19 and TRBJ1-3, the CDR3 gives the full variable domain: DGGITQSPKYLFRKEGQNVTLSCEQNLNHDAMYWYRQDPGQGLRLIYYSQIVNDFQKGDIAEGYSVSREKKESFPLTVTSAQKNPTAFYLCASSSRTGWTSGNTIYFGEGSWLTVV.

The V and J genes are TRBV19 and TRBJ1-5; D uncertain. From germline, CDR1 is LNHDA and CDR2 SQIVND (reference sequence). The CDR3 sequence is 13 residues long. Trimming removed 4 bases at V and 6 bases at J, with 10 bases between. The CDR3: CASSTLRGQPQHF. CDR3 in DNA: TGTGCCAGTAGTACCCTTCGGGGTCAGCCCCAGCATTTT.

This clone turned up a few times. This chain uses TRBV6-1 with TRBJ1-1; the match to TRBD1 covers 10 bases. The junction had 4 bases not matched to a gene; V was cut back by 4 bases and J by 5 bases. CDR3 size: 14 residues. Looked up from germline, CDR1 is MNHNS and CDR2 is SASEGT. The CDR3 here is CASSGGQGRTEAFF. The CDR3 nucleotides are TGTGCCAGCAGTGGGGGACAGGGGAGGACTGAAGCTTTCTTT.

The gene calls are TRBV28 and TRBJ2-2; 15 nucleotides agree with TRBD2. CDR3 length equals 16 residues. Unmatched junction bases numbered 6, after V lost 5 bases and J lost 8 bases. CDR1 and CDR2 from the germline V gene are MDHEN and SYDVKM. The chain's CDR3 is CASSLPGTSGRGELFF. The DNA for the CDR3 is TGTGCCAGCAGTCTCCCAGGGACTAGCGGGAGGGGGGAGCTGTTTTTT.

This clone was counted once. This sequence joins TRBV5-8 and TRBJ2-1; 11 bases fit TRBD2. The CDR3 consists of 18 residues. With 0 bases clipped from V and 4 bases from J, the junction kept 9 bases outside the gene matches. The V gene's germline CDR1 is SGHTS and CDR2 YDEGEE. CDR3 in DNA: TGTGCCAGCAGCTTGGAATTAGCGGGAGGGCCCGCATACAATGAGCAGTTCTTC. This sequence encodes CASSLELAGGPAYNEQFF.

This clone came up once. This chain links TRBV7-9 with TRBJ2-1, with TRBD1 matching over 8 bases. Germline CDR1 reads SEHNR; CDR2 reads FQNEAQ (reference sequence). The CDR3 extends over 14 amino acids. The CDR3: CATGGQGRSNEQFF. The CDR3 DNA is TGTGCTACTGGTGGACAGGGACGTAGTAATGAGCAGTTCTTC.

The chain couples TRBV5-4 to TRBJ1-4; no reliable D call. The CDR3 consists of 15 residues. Trimming removed 0 bases from V and 0 bases from J, with 6 bases in between. Germline V gene sequence: CDR1 SGHNT, CDR2 YYREEE (reference sequence). CDR3 sequence reads: CASSLGQATNEKLFF. The CDR3 DNA reads TGTGCCAGCAGCTTGGGCCAGGCAACTAATGAAAAACTGTTTTTT.

This clone was seen once. The rearrangement uses TRBV7-2 and TRBJ1-1; D may be TRBD1 (5 bases). The germline gives CDR1 SGHTA, CDR2 FQGNSA. Trimming stripped 8 bases from V and 1 base from J, with 8 bases between. CDR3 length equals 12 residues. The CDR3 loop is CASDRPNTEAFF. The CDR3 nucleotides are TGTGCCAGCGACAGACCGAACACTGAAGCTTTCTTT.

The rearrangement uses TRBV18 and TRBJ1-4, with TRBD1 matching over 7 bases. In germline, CDR1 is KGHSH, CDR2 LQKENI. V lost 4 bases to trimming and J lost 0 bases; unmatched junction nucleotides: 2. The CDR3 runs 15 residues. Here the CDR3 DNA reads TGTGCCAGCTCACGAGGACAGGCAACTAATGAAAAACTGTTTTTT. Encoded protein: CASSRGQATNEKLFF.

The table lists this clone with a count of one. The chain is built from TRBV6-5 and TRBJ1-2, with TRBD1 identical over 8 bases. Germline CDR1 and CDR2: MNHEY and SVGAGI. This CDR3 region has 15 residues. J lost 6 bases, V lost 7 bases, and 13 bases had no gene match. CDR3 in DNA: TGTGCCAGCAACCCAGGACAGGGAAGATTGGATGGCTACACCTTC. This gives the protein CASNPGQGRLDGYTF.

The chain is built from TRBV7-6 and TRBJ2-3; possibly TRBD1 for D (6 bases). The CDR3 contains 14 residues. CDR1 SGHVS and CDR2 FNYEAQ come from the germline V gene. The V gene lost 2 bases and the J gene lost 5 bases, with 11 bases spanning the gap. CDR3 region: CASSLRGSLDTQYF. The CDR3 DNA is TGTGCCAGCAGCTTAAGGGGGAGTTTAGATACGCAGTATTTT. The variable domain in full, with the rest retrieved from reference TRBV7-6 and TRBJ2-3, is GAGVSQSPRYKVTKRGQDVALRCDPISGHVSLYWYRQALGQGPEFLTYFNYEAQQDKSGLPNDRFSAERPEGSISTLTIQRTEQRDSAMYRCASSLRGSLDTQYFGPGTRLTVL.

This sequence joins TRBV23-1 and TRBJ2-7, with TRBD1 matching 8 bases. TRBV23-1 is annotated as an ORF whose role is uncertain. The CDR3 is 20 amino acids. The junction had 18 bases not matched to a gene; V was cut back by 0 bases and J by 2 bases. The CDR3 DNA sequence: TGCGCCAGCAGTCAATCTAAGGCCAGGGGGCACAAGCATTGCACCTACGAGCAGTACTTC. Amino acids: CASSQSKARGHKHCTYEQYF.

The rearrangement uses TRBV29-1 and TRBJ1-1, with unresolved D. V was trimmed by 7 bases and J by 2 bases, leaving 11 bases between them. This CDR3 comprises 12 residues. Germline V gene lookup returns CDR1 SQVTM and CDR2 ANQGSEA. CDR3 sequence (DNA): TGCAGCGCCGGTTTGGGCAACACTGAAGCTTTCTTT. Translating it yields CSAGLGNTEAFF.

V usage is TRBV7-9 and J usage is TRBJ2-1; 8 nucleotides agree with TRBD2. CDR3 length equals 11 residues. With V trimmed by 5 bases and J by 14 bases, 5 bases remained unmatched. Germline loops: CDR1 SEHNR, CDR2 FQNEAQ (reference sequence). The CDR3 sequence is CASSPGGPEFF. The CDR3, as DNA: TGTGCCAGCAGCCCGGGAGGGCCGGAGTTCTTC. Looking up the rest from reference TRBV7-9 and TRBJ2-1 gives the full variable domain: DTGVSQNPRHKITKRGQNVTFRCDPISEHNRLYWYRQTLGQGPEFLTYFQNEAQLEKSRLLSDRFSAERPKGSFSTLEIQRTEQGDSAMYLCASSPGGPEFFGPGTRLTVL.